These T cell receptor beta chains were read from a single sample in a study of cytomegalovirus exposure and HLA in healthy donors. This table comes from immunoSEQ multiplex PCR, and its TCRdb copy is limited to in-frame clones, with some not included. The data show more than 95,000 clones, and the top ten clones hold about 3%. Sequencing used PBMCs. The source of these receptors is a man in his forties in good health and CMV-seronegative. CDR3s include the opening cysteine and the closing phenylalanine or tryptophan. The D gene is left open where the match is weak.

j_gene,d_gene,v_gene,CDR3nt,CDR3aa
TRBJ1-1,TRBD1,TRBV7-8,TGTGCCAGCAGCAATCGGACAGGCCTGAACACTGAAGCTTTCTTT,CASSNRTGLNTEAFF
TRBJ2-3,-,TRBV10-1,TGCGCCAGCAGTCCGGCTAGTTTTACGCAGTATTTT,CASSPASFTQYF
TRBJ2-7,TRBD1,TRBV6-5,TGTGCCAGCAGCAACAGGGGACGGAACTACGAGCAGTACTTC,CASSNRGRNYEQYF
TRBJ2-1,-,TRBV28,TGTGCCAGCAGTTTGGCGGGACAGCTTTACAATGAGCAGTTCTTC,CASSLAGQLYNEQFF
TRBJ2-2,TRBD1,TRBV6-5,TGTGCCAGCAGTTACGGACAGGGAGCCGGGGAGCTGTTTTTT,CASSYGQGAGELFF
TRBJ1-1,-,TRBV5-1,TGCGCCAGCAGCGTCTACGGGGACACTGAAGCTTTCTTT,CASSVYGDTEAFF
TRBJ1-1,TRBD1,TRBV11-2,TGTGCCAGCAGCATGGGACAGGGAATGAACACTGAAGCTTTCTTT,CASSMGQGMNTEAFF
TRBJ1-1,TRBD1,TRBV15,TGTGCCACCAGCAGCCAATTTTCCGGGACAGGGGTTGGAGCTTTCTTT,CATSSQFSGTGVGAFF
TRBJ1-1,-,TRBV15,TGTGCCACCAGCAGAGATCTAGGACAGAACACTGAAGCTTTCTTT,CATSRDLGQNTEAFF
TRBJ2-1,-,TRBV6-1,TGTGCCAGCAGTGAAAATCCGGGGTCCTCCTACAATGAGCAGTTCTTC,CASSENPGSSYNEQFF
TRBJ1-2,-,TRBV5-1,TGCGCCAGCAGCCTCCCAACAGGGCTGGGGGCTGGCTACACCTTC,CASSLPTGLGAGYTF
TRBJ1-5,-,TRBV7-2,TGTGCCAGCAGCCCAGACACAGGGAACATCGGGCCCCAGCATTTT,CASSPDTGNIGPQHF
TRBJ2-5,TRBD1,TRBV7-2,TGTGCCAGCAGCTCACAGGGGGCGAACCAAGAGACCCAGTACTTC,CASSSQGANQETQYF
TRBJ2-1,TRBD2,TRBV5-4,TGTGCCAGCAGCTCTGCCGGGACTAGGTCCTACAATGAGCAGTTCTTC,CASSSAGTRSYNEQFF
TRBJ2-7,-,TRBV6-6,TGTGCCAGCAGGGGCGTAATAAGCTACGAGCAGTACTTC,CASRGVISYEQYF
TRBJ1-1,-,TRBV5-1,TGCGCCAGCACCCTGGGGGGATCTGGGGCCACTGAAGCTTTCTTT,CASTLGGSGATEAFF
TRBJ2-3,-,TRBV11-2,TGTGCCAGCAGCCAAGGGGCGGGAAGCACAGATACGCAGTATTTT,CASSQGAGSTDTQYF
TRBJ2-2,-,TRBV6-1,TGTGCCAGCAGTGCCCAACGCGGCACCGGGGAGCTGTTTTTT,CASSAQRGTGELFF
TRBJ2-7,-,TRBV5-4,TGTGCCAGCAGTCACACAGGGACCTACGAGCAGTACTTC,CASSHTGTYEQYF
TRBJ2-3,-,TRBV13,TGTGCCAGCAGCTTAGGCCCAATGAGCGGGTTTAACTCCAGCACAGATACGCAGTATTTT,CASSLGPMSGFNSSTDTQYF
TRBJ1-6,TRBD1,TRBV25-1,TGTGCCAGCAGTACATGGACAGGGGACAATTCACCCCTCCACTTT,CASSTWTGDNSPLHF
TRBJ1-2,-,TRBV5-5,TGTGCCAGCAGCTTGGCCGCGGCGGCGGAGGATGGCTACACCTTC,CASSLAAAAEDGYTF
TRBJ1-2,-,TRBV7-9,TGTGCCAGCAGCTTAGGAGGCGTAGATTATGGCTACACCTTC,CASSLGGVDYGYTF
TRBJ2-7,-,TRBV6-5,TGTGCCAGCAGTTACTCGTACAGATACGAGCAGTACTTC,CASSYSYRYEQYF
TRBJ1-1,-,TRBV15,TGTGCCACCAGCAGAGATAGCAGTCTTAGGACTGAAGCTTTCTTT,CATSRDSSLRTEAFF
TRBJ2-7,TRBD1,TRBV6-5,TGTGCCAGCAGTTACCGAGGGGACAGGCCTACCTACGAGCAGTACTTC,CASSYRGDRPTYEQYF
TRBJ2-3,TRBD1,TRBV7-9,TGTGCCAGCAGCTCCCAGCTCGGGACAGGACTCGGGGATACGCAGTATTTT,CASSSQLGTGLGDTQYF
TRBJ2-2,-,TRBV7-2,TGTGCCAGCAGCTCCCCCCCATCGCTACGGAGCGGGGAGCTGTTTTTT,CASSSPPSLRSGELFF
TRBJ2-6,TRBD1,TRBV2,TGTGCCAGCAGTGCGACGTCAGGGGGTGACAACGTCCTGACTTTC,CASSATSGGDNVLTF
TRBJ2-7,TRBD1,TRBV11-2,TGTGCCAGCAGCTCAACAAACAGGGGATTAGGCGAGCAGTACTTC,CASSSTNRGLGEQYF
TRBJ2-4,TRBD1,TRBV5-1,TGCGCCAGCAGCGGGGGACAGGGGGCCGGGGACATTCAGTACTTC,CASSGGQGAGDIQYF
TRBJ2-3,TRBD2,TRBV19,TGTGCCAGTAGTATACTAGCGGGGGTCACAGATACGCAGTATTTT,CASSILAGVTDTQYF
TRBJ2-1,TRBD1,TRBV5-1,TGCGCCAGCAGCCCGGGACAGGGTGGGAATGAGCAGTTCTTC,CASSPGQGGNEQFF
TRBJ2-2,-,TRBV19,TGTGCCAGTAGTATTGCCATTCGGGGGAACACCGGGGAGCTGTTTTTT,CASSIAIRGNTGELFF
TRBJ1-4,-,TRBV4-3,TGCGCCAGCAGCCAAGATTGGGTCCCGGGAGAAAAACTGTTTTTT,CASSQDWVPGEKLFF
TRBJ2-7,-,TRBV7-8,TGTGCCAGCAGCCGGATTGAGGACAGAGGCGAGCAGTACTTC,CASSRIEDRGEQYF
TRBJ1-5,-,TRBV19,TGTGCCAGTAGTATAACCGGGACACCTAATCAGCCCCAGCATTTT,CASSITGTPNQPQHF
TRBJ2-3,TRBD2,TRBV6-5,TGTGCCAGCAGTTACTCGGGACTAGCCGGTCCGGATACGCAGTATTTT,CASSYSGLAGPDTQYF
TRBJ2-4,-,TRBV7-2,TGTGCCAGCAGCTTAGCGCCGGGGCAGGGGATGGTCAAAAACATTCAGTACTTC,CASSLAPGQGMVKNIQYF
TRBJ1-5,-,TRBV19,TGTGCCACTAGGCAGGGAGGGTATAGCAATCAGCCCCAGCATTTT,CATRQGGYSNQPQHF
TRBJ1-1,-,TRBV6-5,TGTGCCAGCAGTTACTCGGGCGTTCTGAACACTGAAGCTTTCTTT,CASSYSGVLNTEAFF